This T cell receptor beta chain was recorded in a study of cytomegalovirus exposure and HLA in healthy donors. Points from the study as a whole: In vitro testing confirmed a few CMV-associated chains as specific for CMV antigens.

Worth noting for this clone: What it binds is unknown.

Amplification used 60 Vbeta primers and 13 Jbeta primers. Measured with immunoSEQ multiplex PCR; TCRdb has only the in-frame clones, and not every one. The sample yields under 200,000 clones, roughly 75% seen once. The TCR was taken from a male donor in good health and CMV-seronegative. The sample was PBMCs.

CDR3 sequence reads: CASSYGGLASDTQYF. The CDR3 coding sequence is TGTGCCAGCAGTTACGGGGGACTAGCGTCAGATACGCAGTATTTT. The V and J genes are TRBV6-6 and TRBJ2-3, with 10 bases fitting TRBD2. Trimming removed 2 bases from V and 4 bases from J; junction bases left unmatched: 3. This CDR3 has 15 residues. CDR1 is MNHNY and CDR2 is SVGAGI in the germline V gene (reference sequence).